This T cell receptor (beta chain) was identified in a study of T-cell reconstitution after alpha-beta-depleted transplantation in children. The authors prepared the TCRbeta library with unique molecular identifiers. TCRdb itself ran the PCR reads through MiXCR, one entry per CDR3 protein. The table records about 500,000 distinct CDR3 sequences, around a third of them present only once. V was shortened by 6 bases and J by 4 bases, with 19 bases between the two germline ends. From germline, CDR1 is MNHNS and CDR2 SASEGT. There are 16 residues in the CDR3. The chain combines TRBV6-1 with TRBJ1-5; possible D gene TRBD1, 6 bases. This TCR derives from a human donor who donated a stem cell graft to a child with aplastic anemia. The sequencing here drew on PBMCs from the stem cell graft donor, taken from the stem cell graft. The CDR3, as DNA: TGTGCCAGCAGCCCGGGGGGGCAGGGCCGAAATCAGCCCCAGCATTTT. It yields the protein CASSPGGQGRNQPQHF.